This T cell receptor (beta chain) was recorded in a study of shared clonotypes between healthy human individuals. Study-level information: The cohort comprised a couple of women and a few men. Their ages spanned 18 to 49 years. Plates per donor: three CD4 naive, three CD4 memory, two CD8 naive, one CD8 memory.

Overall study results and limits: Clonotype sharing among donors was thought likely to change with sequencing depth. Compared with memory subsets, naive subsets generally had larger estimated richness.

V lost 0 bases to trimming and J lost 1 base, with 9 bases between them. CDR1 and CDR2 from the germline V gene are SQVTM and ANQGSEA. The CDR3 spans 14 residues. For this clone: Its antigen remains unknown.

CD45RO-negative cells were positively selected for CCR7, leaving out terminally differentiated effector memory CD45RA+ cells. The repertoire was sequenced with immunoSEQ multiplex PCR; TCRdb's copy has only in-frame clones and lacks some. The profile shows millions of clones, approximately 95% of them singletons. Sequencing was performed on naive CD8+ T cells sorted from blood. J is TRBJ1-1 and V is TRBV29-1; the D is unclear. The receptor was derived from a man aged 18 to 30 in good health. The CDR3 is CSVEDLPGNTEAFF. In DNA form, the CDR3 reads TGCAGCGTTGAAGATCTTCCTGGGAACACTGAAGCTTTCTTT. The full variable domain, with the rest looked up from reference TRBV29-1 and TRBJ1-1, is SAVISQKPSRDICQRGTSLTIQCQVDSQVTMMFWYRQQPGQSLTLIATANQGSEATYESGFVIDKFPISRPNLTFSTLTVSNMSPEDSSIYLCSVEDLPGNTEAFFGQGTRLTVV.